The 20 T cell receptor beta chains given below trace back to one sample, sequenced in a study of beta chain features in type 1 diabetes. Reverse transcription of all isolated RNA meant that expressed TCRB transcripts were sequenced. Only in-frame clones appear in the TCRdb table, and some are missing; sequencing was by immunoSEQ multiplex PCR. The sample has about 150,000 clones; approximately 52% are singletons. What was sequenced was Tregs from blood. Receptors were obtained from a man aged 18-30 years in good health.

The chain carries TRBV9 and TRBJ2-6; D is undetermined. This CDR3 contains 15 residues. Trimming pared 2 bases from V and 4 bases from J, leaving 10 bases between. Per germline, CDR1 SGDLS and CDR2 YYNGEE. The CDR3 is CASSVHAEGANVLTF. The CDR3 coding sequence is TGTGCCAGCAGCGTTCATGCCGAGGGGGCCAACGTCCTGACTTTC.

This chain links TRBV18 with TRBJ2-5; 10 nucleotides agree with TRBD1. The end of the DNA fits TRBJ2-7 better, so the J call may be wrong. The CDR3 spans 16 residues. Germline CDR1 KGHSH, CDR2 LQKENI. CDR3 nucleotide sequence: TGTGCCAGCTCACCAAGAGTGGGACAGGGGACCTACGAGCAGTACTTC. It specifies CASSPRVGQGTYEQYF.

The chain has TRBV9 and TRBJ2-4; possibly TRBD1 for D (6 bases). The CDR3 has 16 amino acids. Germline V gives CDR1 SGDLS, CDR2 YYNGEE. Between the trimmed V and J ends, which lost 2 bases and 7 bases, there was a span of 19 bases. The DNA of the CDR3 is TGTGCCAGCAGCGTGGGGTCACAGGGAAGTACGAACATTCAGTACTTC. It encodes CASSVGSQGSTNIQYF.

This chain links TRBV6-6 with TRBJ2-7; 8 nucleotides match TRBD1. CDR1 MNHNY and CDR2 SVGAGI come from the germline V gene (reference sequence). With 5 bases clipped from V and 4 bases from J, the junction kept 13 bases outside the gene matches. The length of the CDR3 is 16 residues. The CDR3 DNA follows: TGTGCCAGCAGTACCTCGGGAACAGGGGGTATTTACGAGCAGTACTTC. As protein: CASSTSGTGGIYEQYF.

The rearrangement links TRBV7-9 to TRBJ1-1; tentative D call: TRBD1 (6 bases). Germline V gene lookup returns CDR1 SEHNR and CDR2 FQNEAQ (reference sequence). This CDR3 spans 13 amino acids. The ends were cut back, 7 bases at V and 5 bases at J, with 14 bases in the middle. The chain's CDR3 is CASIVQGLTEAFF. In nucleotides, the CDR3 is TGTGCCAGCATCGTACAGGGATTGACTGAAGCTTTCTTT.

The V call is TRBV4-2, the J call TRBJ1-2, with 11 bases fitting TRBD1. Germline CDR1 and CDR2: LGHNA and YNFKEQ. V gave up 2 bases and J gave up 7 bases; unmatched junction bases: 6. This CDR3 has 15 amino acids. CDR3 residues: CASSQKGQGVGGYTF. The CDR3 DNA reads TGTGCCAGCAGCCAAAAGGGACAGGGGGTCGGTGGCTACACCTTC.

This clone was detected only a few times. The CDR3: CASSPRQGNNEQFF. The CDR3 DNA reads as TGCGCCAGCAGCCCTCGACAGGGCAACAATGAGCAGTTCTTC. This chain links TRBV4-3 with TRBJ2-1; 7 nucleotides line up with TRBD1. The ends lost 4 bases at V and 5 bases at J; junction bases unmatched: 5. The CDR3 contains 14 residues. The germline V gene encodes CDR1 LGHNA and CDR2 YSLEER.

The CDR3: CASSGTGYSYEQYF. The DNA of the CDR3 is TGTGCCAGCAGCGGGACAGGCTACTCCTACGAGCAGTACTTC. The chain couples TRBV6-1 to TRBJ2-7; 8 bases fit TRBD1. V was pared by 6 bases and J by 0 bases, with 4 bases of the junction left unmatched. CDR1 MNHNS and CDR2 SASEGT come from the germline V gene. This CDR3 contains 14 residues.

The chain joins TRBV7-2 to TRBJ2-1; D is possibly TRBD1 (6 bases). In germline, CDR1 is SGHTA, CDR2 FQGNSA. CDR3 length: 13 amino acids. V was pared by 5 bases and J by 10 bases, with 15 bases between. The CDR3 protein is CASSPVQGHEQFF. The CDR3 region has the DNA TGTGCCAGCAGCCCAGTTCAGGGACACGAGCAGTTCTTC.

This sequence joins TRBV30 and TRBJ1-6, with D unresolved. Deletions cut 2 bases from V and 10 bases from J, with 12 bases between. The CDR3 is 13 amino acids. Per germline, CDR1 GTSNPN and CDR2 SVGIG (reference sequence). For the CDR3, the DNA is TGTGCCTGGAGTCTGGAGGGCCCCTCACCCCTCCACTTT. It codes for CAWSLEGPSPLHF.

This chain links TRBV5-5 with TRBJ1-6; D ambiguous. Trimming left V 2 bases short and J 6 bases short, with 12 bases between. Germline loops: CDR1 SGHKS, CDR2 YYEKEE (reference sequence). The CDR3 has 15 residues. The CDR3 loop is CASSLLTLVNSPLHF. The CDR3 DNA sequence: TGTGCCAGCAGCTTATTGACACTGGTTAATTCACCCCTCCACTTT. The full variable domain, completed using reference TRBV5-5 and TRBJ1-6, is DAGVTQSPTHLIKTRGQQVTLRCSPISGHKSVSWYQQVLGQGPQFIFQYYEKEERGRGNFPDRFSARQFPNYSSELNVNALLLGDSALYLCASSLLTLVNSPLHFGNGTRLTVT.

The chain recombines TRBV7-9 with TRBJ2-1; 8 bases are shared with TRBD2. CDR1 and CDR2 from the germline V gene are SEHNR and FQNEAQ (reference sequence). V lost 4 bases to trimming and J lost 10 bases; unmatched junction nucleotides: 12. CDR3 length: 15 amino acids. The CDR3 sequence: CASSSPGTRGREQFF. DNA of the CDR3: TGTGCCAGCAGCTCACCCGGGACTAGAGGTCGAGAGCAGTTCTTC.

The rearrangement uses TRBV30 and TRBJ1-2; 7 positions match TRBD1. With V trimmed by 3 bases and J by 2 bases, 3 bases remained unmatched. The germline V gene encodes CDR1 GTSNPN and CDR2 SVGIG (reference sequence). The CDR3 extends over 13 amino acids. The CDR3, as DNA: TGTGCCTGGAGACAGGGGATCAACTATGGCTACACCTTC. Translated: CAWRQGINYGYTF.

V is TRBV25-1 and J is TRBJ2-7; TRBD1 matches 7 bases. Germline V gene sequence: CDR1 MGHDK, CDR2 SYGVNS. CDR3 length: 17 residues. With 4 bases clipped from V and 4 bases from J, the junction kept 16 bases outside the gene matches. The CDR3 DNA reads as TGTGCCAGCAGTGGGAGGACAGGCCCCATGGGTCGATACGAGCAGTACTTC. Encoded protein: CASSGRTGPMGRYEQYF.

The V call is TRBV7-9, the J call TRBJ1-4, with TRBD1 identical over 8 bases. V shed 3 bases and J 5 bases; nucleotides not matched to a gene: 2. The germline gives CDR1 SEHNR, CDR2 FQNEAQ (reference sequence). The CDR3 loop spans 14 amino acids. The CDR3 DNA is TGTGCCAGCAGCTTGGGACAGGCAAATGAAAAACTGTTTTTT. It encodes CASSLGQANEKLFF.

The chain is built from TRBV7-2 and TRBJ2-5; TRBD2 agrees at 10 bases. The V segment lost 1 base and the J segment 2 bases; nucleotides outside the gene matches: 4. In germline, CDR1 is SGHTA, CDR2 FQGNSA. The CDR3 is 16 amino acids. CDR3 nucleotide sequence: TGTGCCAGCAGCTTAGGAAGAGCGGGGGGGCAAGAGACCCAGTACTTC. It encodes CASSLGRAGGQETQYF. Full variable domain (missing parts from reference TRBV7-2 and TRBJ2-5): GAGVSQSPSNKVTEKGKDVELRCDPISGHTALYWYRQSLGQGLEFLIYFQGNSAPDKSGLPSDRFSAERTGGSVSTLTIQRTQQEDSAVYLCASSLGRAGGQETQYFGPGTRLLVL.

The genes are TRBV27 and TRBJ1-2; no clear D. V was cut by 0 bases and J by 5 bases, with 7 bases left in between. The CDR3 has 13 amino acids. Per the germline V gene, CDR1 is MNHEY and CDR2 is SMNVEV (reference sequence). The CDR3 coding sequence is TGTGCCAGCAGTTTATCGTCGGGTTATGGCTACACCTTC. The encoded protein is CASSLSSGYGYTF.

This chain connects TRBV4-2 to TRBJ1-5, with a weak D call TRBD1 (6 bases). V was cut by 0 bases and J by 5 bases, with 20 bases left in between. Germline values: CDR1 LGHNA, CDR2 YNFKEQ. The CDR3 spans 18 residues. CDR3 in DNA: TGTGCCAGCAGCCAAGAGGCCCACAGGGTTCGGCCGTATCAGCCCCAGCATTTT. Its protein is CASSQEAHRVRPYQPQHF.

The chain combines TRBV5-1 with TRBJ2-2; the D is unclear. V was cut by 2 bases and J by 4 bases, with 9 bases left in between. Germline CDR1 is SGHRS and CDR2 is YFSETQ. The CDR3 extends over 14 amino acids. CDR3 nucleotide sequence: TGCGCCAGCAGCTTCGGAGTGATCACCGGGGAGCTGTTTTTT. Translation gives CASSFGVITGELFF. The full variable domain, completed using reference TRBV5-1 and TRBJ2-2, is KAGVTQTPRYLIKTRGQQVTLSCSPISGHRSVSWYQQTPGQGLQFLFEYFSETQRNKGNFPGRFSGRQFSNSRSEMNVSTLELGDSALYLCASSFGVITGELFFGEGSRLTVL.

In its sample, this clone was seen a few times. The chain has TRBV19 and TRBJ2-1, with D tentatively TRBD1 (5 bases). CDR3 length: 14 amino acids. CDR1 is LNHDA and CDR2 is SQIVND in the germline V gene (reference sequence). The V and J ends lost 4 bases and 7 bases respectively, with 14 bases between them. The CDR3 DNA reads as TGTGCCAGTAGTACCCGGCAGGGCGGTAATGAGCAGTTCTTC. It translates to CASSTRQGGNEQFF.